This TCR beta chain was recovered during a study of cytomegalovirus exposure and HLA in healthy donors. Turning to the study itself: Findings of an earlier analysis included about 120 million unique TCR beta sequences from some 200 million T cells. Samples from HLA-typed donors yielded around 85 million unique TCRs in an early data release.

The donors gave bone marrow, and they were healthy. PCR employed 60 Vbeta and 13 Jbeta primers. Sequencing used immunoSEQ multiplex PCR; TCRdb keeps in-frame clones, though not all of them. The sample carries 90,000 to 120,000 clones, 79% recorded once. The germline gives CDR1 MDHEN, CDR2 SYDVKM. The germline V and J ends were trimmed by 2 bases and 1 base, with 12 bases remaining between them. CDR3 size: 16 residues. Material: PBMCs. The rearrangement joins TRBV28 to TRBJ1-3, with D perhaps matching TRBD1 (6 bases). The sequence was obtained from a woman in her thirties or forties in good health and CMV-seronegative. CDR3: CASSLIDRNSGNTIYF. The CDR3 nucleotides are TGTGCCAGCAGTTTAATAGACAGGAATTCTGGAAACACCATATATTTT.